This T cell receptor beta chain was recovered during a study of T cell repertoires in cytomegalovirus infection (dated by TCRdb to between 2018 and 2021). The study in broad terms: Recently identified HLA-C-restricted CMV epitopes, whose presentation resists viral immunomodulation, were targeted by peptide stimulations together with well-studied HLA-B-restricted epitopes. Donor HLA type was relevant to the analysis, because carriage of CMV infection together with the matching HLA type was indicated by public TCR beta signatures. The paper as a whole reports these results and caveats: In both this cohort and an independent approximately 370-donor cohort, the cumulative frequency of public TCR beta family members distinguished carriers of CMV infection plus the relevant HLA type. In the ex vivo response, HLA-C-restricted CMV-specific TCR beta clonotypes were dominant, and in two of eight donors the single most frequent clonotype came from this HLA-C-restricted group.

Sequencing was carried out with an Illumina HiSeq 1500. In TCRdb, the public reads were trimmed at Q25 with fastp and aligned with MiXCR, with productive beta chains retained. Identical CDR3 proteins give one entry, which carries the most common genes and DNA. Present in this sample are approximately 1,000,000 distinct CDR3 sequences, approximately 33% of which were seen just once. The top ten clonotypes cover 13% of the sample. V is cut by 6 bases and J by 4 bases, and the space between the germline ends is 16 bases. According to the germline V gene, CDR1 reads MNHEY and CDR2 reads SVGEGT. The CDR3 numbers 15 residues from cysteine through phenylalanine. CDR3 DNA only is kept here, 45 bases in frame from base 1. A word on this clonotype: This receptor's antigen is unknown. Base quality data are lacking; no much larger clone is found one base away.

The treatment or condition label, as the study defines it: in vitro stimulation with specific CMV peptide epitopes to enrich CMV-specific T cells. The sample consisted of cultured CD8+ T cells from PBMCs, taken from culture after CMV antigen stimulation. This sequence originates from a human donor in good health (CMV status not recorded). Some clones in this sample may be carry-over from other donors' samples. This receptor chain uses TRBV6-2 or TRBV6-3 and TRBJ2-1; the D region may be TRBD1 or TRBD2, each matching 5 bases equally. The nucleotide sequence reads TGTGCCAGCAGCCCGGGGCCGCCCTCTTACAATGAGCAGTTCTTC. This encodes CASSPGPPSYNEQFF.